This note documents a single TCR beta chain sequence. The record originates from a study of cytomegalovirus exposure and HLA in healthy donors. This CDR3 has 15 amino acids. Germline V gene sequence: CDR1 SGHDT, CDR2 YYEEEE. V lost 3 bases and J lost 3; bases outside the gene matches: 6. The PCR contained 60 Vbeta and 13 Jbeta primers. As processed by the authors: Among the unique TCR beta chains that a later analysis counted, about 81 million in all, around 11 million were shared. Repertoires were generated with immunoSEQ multiplex PCR, while TCRdb's copy carries only in-frame clones and drops some. Clone size and the V and J calls come from that table; the DNA yielded D and trimming. The profile shows about 250,000 clones, under 80% of them singletons.

This TCR derives from a female donor in good health and CMV-seronegative. Sequenced sample: PBMCs. The gene calls are TRBV5-6 and TRBJ1-2; 9 bases match TRBD1. CDR3 sequence: CASSSPGQGHYGYTF. The CDR3 DNA is TGTGCCAGCAGCTCGCCGGGACAGGGCCACTATGGCTACACCTTC.